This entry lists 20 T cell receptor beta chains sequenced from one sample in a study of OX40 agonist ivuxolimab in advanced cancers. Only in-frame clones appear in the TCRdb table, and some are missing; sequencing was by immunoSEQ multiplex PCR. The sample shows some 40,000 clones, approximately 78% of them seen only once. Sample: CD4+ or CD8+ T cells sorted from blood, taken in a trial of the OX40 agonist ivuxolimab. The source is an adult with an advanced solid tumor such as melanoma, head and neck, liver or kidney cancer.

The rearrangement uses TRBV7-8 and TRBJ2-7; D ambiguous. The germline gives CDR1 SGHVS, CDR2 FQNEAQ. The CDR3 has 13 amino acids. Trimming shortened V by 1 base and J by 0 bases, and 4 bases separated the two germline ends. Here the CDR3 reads CASSLGPSYEQYF. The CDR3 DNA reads TGTGCCAGCAGCTTAGGGCCCTCCTACGAGCAGTACTTC.

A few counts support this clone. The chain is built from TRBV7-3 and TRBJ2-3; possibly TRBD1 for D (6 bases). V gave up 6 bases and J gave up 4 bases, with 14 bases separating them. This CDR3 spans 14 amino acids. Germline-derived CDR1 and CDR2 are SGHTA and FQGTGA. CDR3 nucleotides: TGTGCCAGCAGTTCCGGACCAGGGGCAGATACGCAGTATTTT. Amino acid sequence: CASSSGPGADTQYF.

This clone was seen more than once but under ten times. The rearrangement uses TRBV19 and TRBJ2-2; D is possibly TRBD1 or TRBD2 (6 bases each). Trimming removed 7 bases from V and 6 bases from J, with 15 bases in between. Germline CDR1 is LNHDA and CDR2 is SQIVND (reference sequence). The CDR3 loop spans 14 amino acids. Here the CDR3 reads CASIQGRGAGELFF. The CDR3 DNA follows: TGTGCCAGTATCCAGGGGCGCGGGGCCGGGGAGCTGTTTTTT.

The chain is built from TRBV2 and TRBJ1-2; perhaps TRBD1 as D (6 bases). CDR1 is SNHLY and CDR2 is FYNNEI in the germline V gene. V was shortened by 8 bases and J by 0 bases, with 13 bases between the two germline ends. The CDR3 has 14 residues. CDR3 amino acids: CASDTGKANYGYTF. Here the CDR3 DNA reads TGTGCCAGCGATACAGGGAAGGCTAACTATGGCTACACCTTC.

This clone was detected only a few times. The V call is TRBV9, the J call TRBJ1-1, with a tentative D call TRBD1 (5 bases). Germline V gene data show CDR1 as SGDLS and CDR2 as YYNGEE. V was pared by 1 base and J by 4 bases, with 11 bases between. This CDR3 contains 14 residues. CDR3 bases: TGTGCCAGCAGCGTAACTCAGGGAGGCACTGAAGCTTTCTTT. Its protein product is CASSVTQGGTEAFF. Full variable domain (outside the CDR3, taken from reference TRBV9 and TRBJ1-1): DSGVTQTPKHLITATGQRVTLRCSPRSGDLSVYWYQQSLDQGLQFLIQYYNGEERAKGNILERFSAQQFPDLHSELNLSSLELGDSALYFCASSVTQGGTEAFFGQGTRLTVV.

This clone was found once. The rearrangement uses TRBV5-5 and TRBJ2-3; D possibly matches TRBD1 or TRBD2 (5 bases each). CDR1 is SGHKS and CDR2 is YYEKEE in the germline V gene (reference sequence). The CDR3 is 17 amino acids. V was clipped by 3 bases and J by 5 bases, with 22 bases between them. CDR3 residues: CASSSYGTPSRGDTQYF. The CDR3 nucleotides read TGTGCCAGCAGCTCGTACGGGACCCCGTCTAGGGGAGATACGCAGTATTTT.

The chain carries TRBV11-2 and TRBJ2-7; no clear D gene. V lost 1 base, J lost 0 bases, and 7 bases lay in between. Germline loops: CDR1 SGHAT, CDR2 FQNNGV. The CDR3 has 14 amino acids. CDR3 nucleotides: TGTGCCAGCAGCTTAGGCGCCAGCTCCTACGAGCAGTACTTC. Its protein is CASSLGASSYEQYF. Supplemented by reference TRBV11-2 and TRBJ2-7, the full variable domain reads EAGVAQSPRYKIIEKRQSVAFWCNPISGHATLYWYQQILGQGPKLLIQFQNNGVVDDSQLPKDRFSAERLKGVDSTLKIQPAKLEDSAVYLCASSLGASSYEQYFGPGTRLTVT.

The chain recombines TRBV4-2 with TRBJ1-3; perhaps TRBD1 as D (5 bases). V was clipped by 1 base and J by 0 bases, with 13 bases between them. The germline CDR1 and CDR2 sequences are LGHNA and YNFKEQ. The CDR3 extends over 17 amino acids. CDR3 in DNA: TGTGCCAGCAGCCAAGTTGACAGAACCCTCTCTGGAAACACCATATATTTT. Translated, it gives CASSQVDRTLSGNTIYF.

Written as DNA, the CDR3 is TGTGCCAGCAGCTTAGGACCCAGCTCCTACAATGAGCAGTTCTTC. Protein sequence: CASSLGPSSYNEQFF. The rearrangement joins TRBV7-6 to TRBJ2-1, with unresolved D. Germline values: CDR1 SGHVS, CDR2 FNYEAQ. The CDR3 loop spans 15 amino acids. Between the trimmed V and J ends, which lost 1 base and 0 bases, there was a span of 7 bases.

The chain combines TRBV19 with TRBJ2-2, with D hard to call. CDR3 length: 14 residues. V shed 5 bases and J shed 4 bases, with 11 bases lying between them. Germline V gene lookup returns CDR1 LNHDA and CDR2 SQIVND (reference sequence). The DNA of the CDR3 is TGTGCCAGTAGTCCCCCCCCGGGCACCGGGGAGCTGTTTTTT. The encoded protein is CASSPPPGTGELFF. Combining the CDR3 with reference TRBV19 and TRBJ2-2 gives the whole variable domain DGGITQSPKYLFRKEGQNVTLSCEQNLNHDAMYWYRQDPGQGLRLIYYSQIVNDFQKGDIAEGYSVSREKKESFPLTVTSAQKNPTAFYLCASSPPPGTGELFFGEGSRLTVL.

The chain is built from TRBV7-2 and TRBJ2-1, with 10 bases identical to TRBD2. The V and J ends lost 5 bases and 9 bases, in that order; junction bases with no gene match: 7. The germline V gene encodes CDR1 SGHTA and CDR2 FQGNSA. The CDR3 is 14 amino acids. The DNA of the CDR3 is TGTGCCAGCAGCCTAAGCGGGGGGGTAGTTGAGCAGTTCTTC. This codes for CASSLSGGVVEQFF.

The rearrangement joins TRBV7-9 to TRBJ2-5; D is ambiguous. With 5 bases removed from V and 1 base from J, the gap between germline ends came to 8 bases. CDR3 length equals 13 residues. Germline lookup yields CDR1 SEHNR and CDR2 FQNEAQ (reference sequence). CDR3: CASSMWTQETQYF. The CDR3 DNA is TGTGCCAGCAGCATGTGGACCCAAGAGACCCAGTACTTC.

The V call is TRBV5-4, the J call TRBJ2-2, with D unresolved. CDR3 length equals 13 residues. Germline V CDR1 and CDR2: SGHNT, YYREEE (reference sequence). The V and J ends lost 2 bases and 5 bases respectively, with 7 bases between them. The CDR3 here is CASSFHGTGELFF. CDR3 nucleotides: TGTGCCAGCAGCTTTCACGGGACCGGGGAGCTGTTTTTT.

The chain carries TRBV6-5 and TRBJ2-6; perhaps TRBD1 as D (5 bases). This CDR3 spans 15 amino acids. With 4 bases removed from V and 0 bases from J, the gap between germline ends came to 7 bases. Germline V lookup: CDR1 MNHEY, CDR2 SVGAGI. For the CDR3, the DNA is TGTGCCAGCAGTTCGACAGACTCTGGGGCCAACGTCCTGACTTTC. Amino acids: CASSSTDSGANVLTF.

CDR3 amino acids: CASSYSPAYGYTF. CDR3 nucleotide sequence: TGTGCCAGCAGTTACTCACCCGCCTATGGCTACACCTTC. This chain joins TRBV6-6 and TRBJ1-2; D unresolved. The CDR3 has 13 amino acids. With 0 bases removed from V and 4 bases from J, the gap between germline ends came to 6 bases. Germline V gene data show CDR1 as MNHNY and CDR2 as SVGAGI (reference sequence).

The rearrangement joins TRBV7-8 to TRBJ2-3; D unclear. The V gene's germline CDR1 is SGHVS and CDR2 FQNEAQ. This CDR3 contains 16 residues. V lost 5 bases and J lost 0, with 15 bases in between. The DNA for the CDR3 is TGTGCCAGCAGCCACCGCGTCGGCGGAAGCACAGATACGCAGTATTTT. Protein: CASSHRVGGSTDTQYF. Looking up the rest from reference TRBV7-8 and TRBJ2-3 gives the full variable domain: GAGVSQSPRYKVAKRGQDVALRCDPISGHVSLFWYQQALGQGPEFLTYFQNEAQLDKSGLPSDRFFAERPEGSVSTLKIQRTQQEDSAVYLCASSHRVGGSTDTQYFGPGTRLTVL.

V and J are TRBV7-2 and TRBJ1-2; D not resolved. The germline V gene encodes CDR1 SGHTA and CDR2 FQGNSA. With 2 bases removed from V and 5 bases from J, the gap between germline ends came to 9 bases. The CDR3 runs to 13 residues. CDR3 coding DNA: TGTGCCAGCAGCTTAACGGATGGGTATGGCTACACCTTC. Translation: CASSLTDGYGYTF.

CDR3 sequence: CASSLDWTSGFSYEQYF. In nucleotides, the CDR3 is TGTGCCAGCAGCCTAGACTGGACTAGCGGATTTTCCTACGAGCAGTACTTC. The gene calls are TRBV28 and TRBJ2-7; 10 bases are shared with TRBD2. This CDR3 contains 17 residues. The germline V gene encodes CDR1 MDHEN and CDR2 SYDVKM. The junction had 12 bases not matched to a gene; V was cut back by 6 bases and J by 1 base.

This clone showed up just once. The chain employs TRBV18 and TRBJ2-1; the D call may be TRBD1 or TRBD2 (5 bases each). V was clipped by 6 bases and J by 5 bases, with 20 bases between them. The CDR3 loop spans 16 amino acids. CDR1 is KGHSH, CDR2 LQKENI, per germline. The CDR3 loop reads CASSTKRAGNNNEQFF. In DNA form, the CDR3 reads TGTGCCAGCTCCACCAAGAGGGCAGGGAACAACAATGAGCAGTTCTTC.

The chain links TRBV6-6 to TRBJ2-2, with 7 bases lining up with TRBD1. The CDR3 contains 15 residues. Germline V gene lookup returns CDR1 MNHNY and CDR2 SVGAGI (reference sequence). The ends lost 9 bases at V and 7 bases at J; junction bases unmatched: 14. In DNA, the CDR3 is TGTGCCAGTCATCTAACAGGGGCGCGGCTCGGGGAGCTGTTTTTT. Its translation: CASHLTGARLGELFF.